The 15 T cell receptor beta chains below come from one sample, sequenced in a study of T cells in Graves' hyperthyroidism and ophthalmopathy. Amplification targeted TCR beta CDR3 regions from RNA transcripts. Primed by the HTBI set, a first-round RT-PCR was run on the TCR CDR3. TCRdb ran MiXCR on the multiplex PCR reads and lists one entry per CDR3 protein. Of 500,000 to 800,000 distinct CDR3 sequences listed, just under 45% were seen once; the top ten hold roughly 6.5%. Sequencing used peripheral blood or thyroid tissue (not recorded which). The origin of the receptors is an adult man with Graves' disease, either hyperthyroidism or ophthalmopathy (not recorded which).

This clonotype was recorded at least ten times. The gene calls are TRBV13 and TRBJ1-2; 8 positions match TRBD1. The junction had 18 bases not matched to a gene; V was cut back by 5 bases and J by 7 bases. The CDR3 extends over 17 amino acids. CDR1 is PRHDT, CDR2 FYEKMQ, per germline (reference sequence). CDR3 loop: CASSAMRQGQGRFGYTF. The CDR3 DNA reads as TGTGCCAGCAGCGCCATGAGGCAAGGACAGGGAAGGTTTGGCTACACCTTC.

The rearrangement uses TRBV5-5 and TRBJ2-2; no definite D call. The germline CDR1 and CDR2 sequences are SGHKS and YYEKEE (reference sequence). The CDR3 spans 9 residues. CDR3 bases: TGTGTCACCAGCGGGGAGCTGTTTTTT. Translating it yields CVTSGELFF. The full variable domain, completed using reference TRBV5-5 and TRBJ2-2, is DAGVTQSPTHLIKTRGQQVTLRCSPISGHKSVSWYQQVLGQGPQFIFQYYEKEERGRGNFPDRFSARQFPNYSSELNVNALLLGDSALYLCVTSGELFFGEGSRLTVL.

The rearrangement links TRBV20-1 to TRBJ2-7; tentatively, D is TRBD1 (6 bases). Deletions cut 0 bases from V and 5 bases from J, with 20 bases between. CDR3 length equals 16 residues. Looked up from germline, CDR1 is DFQATT and CDR2 is SNEGSKA (reference sequence). CDR3 nucleotides: TGCAGTGCTAGAGAGGGGGCTCGAGGCGGGCACGACGAGCAGTACTTC. Translated, it gives CSAREGARGGHDEQYF.

The chain links TRBV28 to TRBJ1-5, with 8 bases matching TRBD1. J was trimmed by 7 bases and V by 6 bases; bases with no gene match: 11. Germline-derived CDR1 and CDR2 are MDHEN and SYDVKM. This CDR3 spans 15 amino acids. The CDR3, as DNA: TGTGCCAGCAGGATCACAGGGGGAGAGGGCCAGCCCCAGCATTTT. Translating it yields CASRITGGEGQPQHF.

This clonotype came up many times. The CDR3 loop reads CASSLNGDGYTF. Written as DNA, the CDR3 is TGTGCCAGCAGCTTAAACGGTGATGGCTACACCTTC. The V gene is TRBV7-9, the J gene TRBJ1-2, with no clear D. Trimming shortened V by 2 bases and J by 6 bases, and 7 bases separated the two germline ends. The CDR3 runs 12 residues. The germline CDR1 and CDR2 sequences are SEHNR and FQNEAQ (reference sequence). Looking up the rest from reference TRBV7-9 and TRBJ1-2 gives the full variable domain: DTGVSQNPRHKITKRGQNVTFRCDPISEHNRLYWYRQTLGQGPEFLTYFQNEAQLEKSRLLSDRFSAERPKGSFSTLEIQRTEQGDSAMYLCASSLNGDGYTFGSGTRLTVV.

The chain combines TRBV29-1 with TRBJ1-2; 9 bases align to TRBD1. Per germline, CDR1 SQVTM and CDR2 ANQGSEA. The CDR3 has 13 amino acids. Trimming cost V 7 bases and J 7 bases; bases outside gene matches: 10. This CDR3 reads CSASAGGQGGYTF. DNA for the CDR3: TGCAGCGCTTCCGCGGGGGGACAGGGTGGCTACACCTTC. The variable domain in full, completed from reference TRBV29-1 and TRBJ1-2, reads SAVISQKPSRDICQRGTSLTIQCQVDSQVTMMFWYRQQPGQSLTLIATANQGSEATYESGFVIDKFPISRPNLTFSTLTVSNMSPEDSSIYLCSASAGGQGGYTFGSGTRLTVV.

The V and J genes are TRBV20-1 and TRBJ2-5; 10 bases align to TRBD2. The CDR3 loop spans 16 amino acids. V lost 0 bases to trimming and J lost 5 bases; unmatched junction nucleotides: 9. Germline-derived CDR1 and CDR2 are DFQATT and SNEGSKA (reference sequence). The DNA for the CDR3 is TGCAGTGCTAGAGAGTCTAGCGGGAGCGCCTGGGAGACCCAGTACTTC. It yields the protein CSARESSGSAWETQYF.

V and J are TRBV15 and TRBJ1-3; D possibly corresponds to TRBD1 (6 bases). The CDR3 spans 16 residues. Trimming took 0 bases from V and 7 from J, leaving 16 bases between them. Germline V lookup: CDR1 LNHNV, CDR2 YYDKDF (reference sequence). The CDR3, as DNA: TGTGCCACCAGCAGAGATTCGGGGGGGCGCGGGAACACCATATATTTT. Protein product: CATSRDSGGRGNTIYF.

Remarks on this clonotype: No conserved phenylalanine or tryptophan is present at the end of the CDR3, so a read error is the likely explanation. The J gene is TRBJ1-1, the V gene TRBV11-2; 8 positions match TRBD1. Germline CDR1 and CDR2: SGHAT and FQNNGV. Unmatched junction bases numbered 4, after V lost 1 base and J lost 3 bases. The CDR3 loop spans 15 amino acids. In nucleotides, the CDR3 is TGTGCCAGCAGCTTAGCCGGACAGGGACACACTGAAGCTTTCCTT. Its translation is CASSLAGQGHTEAFL.

There are many counts of this clonotype. This chain connects TRBV19 to TRBJ1-4; D remains ambiguous. The germline V gene encodes CDR1 LNHDA and CDR2 SQIVND (reference sequence). V lost 3 bases and J lost 4, with 9 bases in between. The CDR3 extends over 14 amino acids. The CDR3 DNA follows: TGTGCCAGTAGTATGGAACGGCTTAATGAAAAACTGTTTTTT. Protein: CASSMERLNEKLFF.

As regards this clonotype: A much larger clone differs from this one at a single base, so this may be a read error. The V call is TRBV29-1, the J call TRBJ1-2; tentatively, D is TRBD1 (5 bases). Germline CDR1 SQVTM, CDR2 ANQGSEA. V was cut by 4 bases and J by 3 bases, with 18 bases left in between. The CDR3 is 15 residues long. The CDR3 DNA reads as TGCAGCGTTGTCGTGGGGCTGGGGCCCTACTATGGCTACACCTTC. Amino acids: CSVVVGLGPYYGYTF. Combining the CDR3 with reference TRBV29-1 and TRBJ1-2 gives the whole variable domain SAVISQKPSRDICQRGTSLTIQCQVDSQVTMMFWYRQQPGQSLTLIATANQGSEATYESGFVIDKFPISRPNLTFSTLTVSNMSPEDSSIYLCSVVVGLGPYYGYTFGSGTRLTVV.

The V call is TRBV11-2, the J call TRBJ1-1, with 11 bases aligning to TRBD1. The junction had 12 bases not matched to a gene; V was cut back by 5 bases and J by 4 bases. Germline V CDR1 and CDR2: SGHAT, FQNNGV. This CDR3 has 17 residues. CDR3 loop: CASSTRDRGRWPTEAFF. CDR3 nucleotide sequence: TGTGCCAGCAGCACCCGGGACAGGGGGAGATGGCCCACTGAAGCTTTCTTT.

The CDR3 loop reads CASSPTGPGETQYF. The DNA of the CDR3 is TGTGCCAGCAGCCCGACAGGGCCGGGGGAGACCCAGTACTTC. The rearrangement links TRBV7-2 to TRBJ2-5; 7 nucleotides line up with TRBD1. Trimming at V came to 5 bases and at J to 5 bases, leaving 8 bases not matched to a gene. In germline, CDR1 is SGHTA, CDR2 FQGNSA. The CDR3 covers 14 residues.

This clonotype has only a few counts. The chain combines TRBV9 with TRBJ1-2; tentative D call: TRBD1 (5 bases). Germline V CDR1 and CDR2: SGDLS, YYNGEE. The CDR3 has 14 residues. Trimming pared 4 bases from V and 4 bases from J, leaving 14 bases between. The chain's CDR3 is CASSPLGEGYGYTF. The DNA of the CDR3 is TGTGCCAGCAGCCCGTTGGGGGAGGGCTATGGCTACACCTTC.

This clonotype was seen a handful of times. The genes are TRBV7-9 and TRBJ1-1; a weak D match, TRBD1 (6 bases). CDR3 length: 15 residues. CDR1 and CDR2 from the germline V gene are SEHNR and FQNEAQ (reference sequence). Deletions cut 0 bases from V and 1 base from J, with 9 bases between. CDR3 sequence (DNA): TGTGCCAGCAGCTTAGCCCTACAGGGGAACACTGAAGCTTTCTTT. It codes for CASSLALQGNTEAFF.